One and the same sample provided the 27 T cell receptor beta chains below, sequenced in a study of neurological immune-mediated disorders. TCRdb processed the 5' RACE reads anew with MiXCR; each CDR3 protein has one entry. The data show tens of thousands of distinct CDR3 sequences, around 10% seen once. What was sequenced was PBMCs. The receptors come from a woman between 25 and 40 years old with HTLV-1-associated myelopathy (HAM/TSP).

This clonotype was seen repeatedly, ten times or more. The CDR3 DNA follows: TGCAGTGCCACGGGGGGGGCGAGGAATGAGCAGTTCTTC. It yields the protein CSATGGARNEQFF. The chain couples TRBV20-1 to TRBJ2-1; 8 bases map to TRBD2. CDR1 and CDR2 from the germline V gene are DFQATT and SNEGSKA (reference sequence). V was clipped by 6 bases and J by 7 bases; unmatched bases: 8. CDR3 length: 13 amino acids.

There are many counts of this clonotype. This chain links TRBV12-3 or TRBV12-4 with TRBJ2-2; 7 bases agree with TRBD1. The trim removed 7 bases at V and 0 bases at J, leaving 5 bases unmatched. The CDR3 contains 15 residues. CDR3 loop: CASNPGTANTGELFF. The CDR3 DNA reads as TGTGCCAGCAATCCCGGGACAGCGAACACCGGGGAGCTGTTTTTT.

The rearrangement joins TRBV15 to TRBJ1-5, with 9 bases lining up with TRBD1. V was clipped by 6 bases and J by 0 bases; unmatched bases: 6. The CDR3 is 16 residues long. The germline gives CDR1 LNHNV, CDR2 YYDKDF (reference sequence). CDR3 coding DNA: TGTGCCACCAGAGGGGACAGGGAAGATAGCAATCAGCCCCAGCATTTT. The encoded protein is CATRGDREDSNQPQHF.

This chain connects TRBV27 to TRBJ2-7; 7 nucleotides agree with TRBD1. Looked up from germline, CDR1 is MNHEY and CDR2 is SMNVEV (reference sequence). V was clipped by 5 bases and J by 4 bases; unmatched bases: 14. CDR3 length equals 16 residues. CDR3 sequence (DNA): TGTGCCAGCAGTACCCTTCCACAGGGGCTATCATACGAGCAGTACTTC. Protein sequence: CASSTLPQGLSYEQYF.

This clonotype has a count of ten or more. CDR3 coding DNA: TGCAGTGCTAGACGCCCTAGCGGGGACGTGGAGACCCAGTACTTC. This translates into CSARRPSGDVETQYF. The chain has TRBV20-1 and TRBJ2-5; TRBD2 matches at 9 bases. J lost 5 bases, V lost 2 bases, and 9 bases had no gene match. CDR1 is DFQATT, CDR2 SNEGSKA, per germline (reference sequence). The CDR3 contains 15 residues.

In its sample, this clonotype was seen many times. V and J are TRBV4-2 and TRBJ1-6; 8 bases are a match to TRBD1. The germline CDR1 and CDR2 sequences are LGHNA and YNFKEQ. The V segment lost 9 bases and the J segment 6 bases; nucleotides outside the gene matches: 4. CDR3 length equals 13 residues. The CDR3 is CASAQGANSPLHF. In DNA, the CDR3 is TGTGCCAGTGCCCAGGGGGCTAATTCACCCCTCCACTTT.

This clonotype was recorded at least ten times. The genes are TRBV12-3 or TRBV12-4 and TRBJ1-1; D not resolved. CDR3 size: 16 residues. The V end was cut by 5 bases, the J end by 0 bases, with 16 bases between. The CDR3 here is CASSRHGIPMNTEAFF. CDR3 sequence (DNA): TGTGCCAGCAGTCGTCACGGAATTCCTATGAACACTGAAGCTTTCTTT.

This clonotype was seen at least ten times. This sequence joins TRBV6-6 and TRBJ1-2; D unclear. Looked up from germline, CDR1 is MNHNY and CDR2 is SVGAGI (reference sequence). This CDR3 contains 11 residues. Trimming cost V 2 bases and J 7 bases, with 5 bases left between them. The CDR3 DNA reads as TGTGCCAGCAGTTACGCCGCTGGCTACACCTTC. It is translated as CASSYAAGYTF.

The table lists this clonotype with many counts. The chain employs TRBV20-1 and TRBJ2-7, with 9 bases that match TRBD1. Germline lookup yields CDR1 DFQATT and CDR2 SNEGSKA (reference sequence). There are 13 residues in the CDR3. Trimming at V came to 5 bases and at J to 4 bases, leaving 6 bases not matched to a gene. CDR3 sequence: CSACKDRGYEQYF. The CDR3, as DNA: TGCAGTGCTTGCAAGGACAGGGGTTACGAGCAGTACTTC.

In this sample, this clonotype turned up many times. The genes are TRBV20-1 and TRBJ1-4; D is uncertain. CDR1 is DFQATT, CDR2 SNEGSKA, per germline (reference sequence). This CDR3 has 12 residues. The DNA for the CDR3 is TGCGGAAGTGTATACAGTAATGAAAAACTGTTTTTT. It yields the protein CGSVYSNEKLFF.

To note about this clonotype: At one boundary the junction diverges from the germline segment, which might be a read error. The chain is built from TRBV12-3 or TRBV12-4 and TRBJ2-1; 8 bases match TRBD2. This CDR3 spans 14 amino acids. The CDR3 sequence is CTSSERGCSPEQFF. The CDR3 nucleotides are TGTACCAGCAGCGAGCGGGGGTGCTCTCCCGAGCAGTTCTTC.

This clonotype was seen ten or more times. The chain combines TRBV30 with TRBJ2-2, with 8 bases matching TRBD2. V lost 3 bases, J lost 4 bases, and 13 bases stayed unmatched. CDR1 and CDR2 (germline): GTSNPN, SVGIG (reference sequence). The CDR3 is 17 amino acids. CDR3 region: CAWSDPRAAGATGELFF. The CDR3 DNA reads TGTGCCTGGAGCGATCCCCGGGCAGCGGGGGCCACCGGGGAGCTGTTTTTT.

The CDR3, as DNA: TGTGCCAGCAGTGGACAGGGAAATTCACCCCTCCACTTT. Translating gives CASSGQGNSPLHF. The chain has TRBV5-4 and TRBJ1-6; TRBD1 matches at 8 bases. Trimming took 5 bases from V and 7 from J; bases not matched to a gene: 2. Germline values: CDR1 SGHNT, CDR2 YYREEE (reference sequence). The CDR3 runs to 13 residues.

About this clonotype: A much larger clone lies a single base off, so this may be a read error. The chain recombines TRBV6-5 with TRBJ2-2, with a possible D match to TRBD2 (5 bases). In germline, CDR1 is MNHEY, CDR2 SVGAGI. This CDR3 is built from 13 residues. The CDR3 region has the DNA TGTGCCAGCACCCAACAACTGGGTGGGGAGCAGTTTTTT. Translating gives CASTQQLGGEQFF.

This clonotype is judged medium-sized. The chain employs TRBV29-1 and TRBJ2-7, with unresolved D. The CDR3 spans 15 residues. Germline lookup yields CDR1 SQVTM and CDR2 ANQGSEA. The V gene lost 4 bases and the J gene lost 2 bases, with 18 bases spanning the gap. CDR3 bases: TGCAGCGTTGCCCGTGGCCAGGACCCAACCTACGAGCAGTACTTC. Translating it yields CSVARGQDPTYEQYF.

In this sample, this clonotype turned up many times. This chain links TRBV15 with TRBJ2-3; 9 bases map to TRBD2. The junction had 15 bases not matched to a gene; V was cut back by 8 bases and J by 9 bases. The CDR3 extends over 15 amino acids. Germline CDR1 and CDR2: LNHNV and YYDKDF (reference sequence). The CDR3 loop is CATPETSGGPRTQYF. For the CDR3, the DNA is TGTGCCACCCCAGAGACAAGCGGGGGGCCGAGAACGCAGTATTTT.

Ten or more counts support this clonotype. The chain recombines TRBV12-3 or TRBV12-4 with TRBJ2-2; 11 nucleotides align to TRBD2. The trim removed 6 bases at V and 8 bases at J, leaving 5 bases unmatched. The CDR3 covers 14 residues. This CDR3 reads CASRGTSGVGELFF. The CDR3 bases are TGTGCCAGCAGAGGGACTAGCGGTGTAGGGGAGCTGTTTTTT.

This clonotype has a count of ten or more. This sequence joins TRBV15 and TRBJ1-2; unclear D gene. Trimming removed 0 bases from V and 3 bases from J, with 8 bases in between. The V gene's germline CDR1 is LNHNV and CDR2 YYDKDF (reference sequence). The CDR3 extends over 14 amino acids. DNA for the CDR3: TGTGCCACCAGCAGAGATCGCAACTACTATGGCTACACCTTC. The encoded protein is CATSRDRNYYGYTF.

This clonotype was observed many times. The chain joins TRBV5-5 to TRBJ2-7; D is unclear. V was clipped by 4 bases and J by 0 bases, with 14 bases between them. The CDR3 sequence is 15 residues long. The germline V gene has CDR1 SGHKS and CDR2 YYEKEE (reference sequence). CDR3 bases: TGTGCCAGCAGCCAGATGGGTCTCCACTCCTACGAGCAGTACTTC. Its translation: CASSQMGLHSYEQYF.

The sample holds many counts of this clonotype. The chain employs TRBV20-1 and TRBJ1-3; no definite D call. Trimming left V 0 bases short and J 2 bases short, with 8 bases between. The germline V gene has CDR1 DFQATT and CDR2 SNEGSKA (reference sequence). The CDR3 is 14 residues long. The CDR3 region has the DNA TGCAGTGCTAGAGATTACATCGCTGGAAACACCATATATTTT. Protein: CSARDYIAGNTIYF.

This clonotype was recorded at least ten times. The chain recombines TRBV16 with TRBJ1-2, with TRBD1 matching over 7 bases. This CDR3 contains 12 residues. Germline loops: CDR1 KGHSY, CDR2 FQNENV. The V segment lost 4 bases and the J segment 13 bases; nucleotides outside the gene matches: 9. The CDR3 protein is CASSRTPRGSTF. CDR3 nucleotide sequence: TGTGCCAGCAGCCGCACTCCCAGGGGGTCCACCTTC.

This clonotype was recorded many times. The chain recombines TRBV20-1 with TRBJ2-7; D is possibly TRBD2 (5 bases). The ends were cut back, 7 bases at V and 0 bases at J, with 13 bases in the middle. CDR1 DFQATT and CDR2 SNEGSKA come from the germline V gene (reference sequence). This CDR3 is built from 13 residues. The CDR3 protein is CSGRRESSYEQYF. The CDR3 bases are TGCAGTGGAAGAAGGGAGAGCTCCTACGAGCAGTACTTC.

This clonotype was seen repeatedly, ten times or more. This rearrangement joins TRBV7-8 to TRBJ1-2, with TRBD1 identical over 7 bases. Germline lookup yields CDR1 SGHVS and CDR2 FQNEAQ. V lost 2 bases to trimming and J lost 0 bases; unmatched junction nucleotides: 9. The CDR3 has 17 amino acids. The CDR3 here is CASSLSGRGAANYGYTF. In DNA form, the CDR3 reads TGTGCCAGCAGCTTATCGGGCAGGGGGGCAGCTAACTATGGCTACACCTTC.

The V and J genes are TRBV5-1 and TRBJ1-1; 7 positions match TRBD1. Germline loops: CDR1 SGHRS, CDR2 YFSETQ. The J segment lost 5 bases and the V segment lost 0 bases, leaving 4 bases of the junction unmatched. The CDR3 contains 14 residues. CDR3 region: CASSLGTGDTEAFF. The CDR3 DNA is TGCGCCAGCAGCTTGGGAACAGGGGATACTGAAGCTTTCTTT.

This clonotype appeared many times. This sequence joins TRBV10-3 and TRBJ1-6; no clear D gene. V was shortened by 4 bases and J by 6 bases, with 7 bases between the two germline ends. Germline CDR1 is ENHRY and CDR2 is SYGVKD. This CDR3 spans 13 amino acids. The CDR3 DNA reads TGTGCCATCAGTGTTGGCATTAATTCACCCCTCCACTTT. It specifies CAISVGINSPLHF.

This clonotype was picked up many times. The V and J genes are TRBV20-1 and TRBJ1-1; 7 bases line up with TRBD1. This CDR3 is built from 12 residues. Germline CDR1 is DFQATT and CDR2 is SNEGSKA (reference sequence). V shed 5 bases and J 5 bases; nucleotides not matched to a gene: 5. The CDR3 reads CSAPTGETEAFF. The DNA of the CDR3 is TGCAGTGCTCCTACAGGGGAAACTGAAGCTTTCTTT.

As regards this clonotype: A read error may produce the germline difference seen at one junction end. The gene calls are TRBV7-2 and TRBJ2-7; the D gene is possibly TRBD1 (5 bases). CDR3 length: 13 residues. Germline values: CDR1 SGHTA, CDR2 FQGNSA. This CDR3 reads CASRLSDSYEQYF. CDR3 DNA sequence: TGTGCCAGCAGACTCTCCGACAGTTACGAGCAGTACTTT.